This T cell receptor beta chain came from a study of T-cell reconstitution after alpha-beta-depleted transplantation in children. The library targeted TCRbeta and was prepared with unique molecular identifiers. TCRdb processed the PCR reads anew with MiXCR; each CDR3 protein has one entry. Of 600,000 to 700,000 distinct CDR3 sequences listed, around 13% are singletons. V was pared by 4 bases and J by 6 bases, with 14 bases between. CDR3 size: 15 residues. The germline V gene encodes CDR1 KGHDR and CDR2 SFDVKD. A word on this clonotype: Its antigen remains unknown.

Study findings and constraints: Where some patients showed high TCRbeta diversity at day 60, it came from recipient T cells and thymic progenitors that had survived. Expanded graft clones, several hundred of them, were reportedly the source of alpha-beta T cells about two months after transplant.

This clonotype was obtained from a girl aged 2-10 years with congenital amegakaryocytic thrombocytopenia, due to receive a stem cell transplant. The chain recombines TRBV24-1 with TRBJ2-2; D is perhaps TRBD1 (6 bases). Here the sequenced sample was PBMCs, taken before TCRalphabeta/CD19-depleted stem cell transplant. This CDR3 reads CATSEDTGPPGELFF. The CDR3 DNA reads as TGTGCCACCAGTGAAGATACAGGGCCCCCCGGGGAGCTGTTTTTT.